The sample holds a few counts of the clone carrying this T cell receptor (beta chain). What it binds is unknown. V lost 8 bases, J lost 2 bases, and 5 bases stayed unmatched. The CDR3 totals 14 residues. Germline lookup yields CDR1 SNHLY and CDR2 FYNNEI. This record comes from a study of cytomegalovirus exposure and HLA in healthy donors. Findings and caveats of the study: The classifier reportedly diagnosed cytomegalovirus status with high specificity and sensitivity. Testing in vitro showed a few CMV-associated chains specific for CMV antigens.

Assay used: immunoSEQ multiplex PCR; TCRdb lists only in-frame clones, some missing. The sample records 100,000 to 150,000 clones, around 96% being singletons. The source of this sequence is a man in his late teens or twenties in good health and CMV-seronegative. V is TRBV2 and J is TRBJ2-7; 11 bases are a match to TRBD2. Sequenced material: PBMCs. Here the CDR3 DNA reads TGTGCCAGCGGAGGGACTAGCGGAACCTACGAGCAGTACTTC. Residues: CASGGTSGTYEQYF.